Below, 18 T cell receptor beta chains from the same sample are listed, as sequenced in a study of T cells after yellow fever vaccination. TCRdb reprocessed the 5' RACE reads with MiXCR, giving one entry per CDR3 protein. The sample has about 350,000 distinct CDR3 sequences, 11% seen once. This sample comprised PBMCs, obtained on the day of the first yellow fever vaccination. All receptors derive from a man aged 18-30 years who received the YFV17D yellow fever vaccine.

The CDR3 sequence: CASSTIKTGRFQTQYF. For the CDR3, the DNA is TGTGCCAGTAGTACAATCAAGACAGGGAGGTTTCAGACCCAGTACTTC. The chain is built from TRBV19 and TRBJ2-5; weak D call: TRBD1 (7 bases). Per germline, CDR1 LNHDA and CDR2 SQIVND (reference sequence). V was clipped by 4 bases and J by 6 bases, with 21 bases between them. The CDR3 sequence is 16 residues long.

The rearrangement uses TRBV4-1 and TRBJ2-7; 9 positions agree with TRBD2. Germline V CDR1 and CDR2: MGHRA, YSYEKL. This CDR3 is built from 15 residues. Trimming took 4 bases from V and 3 from J; bases not matched to a gene: 7. The CDR3 sequence is CASSPVAGERYEQYF. The DNA of the CDR3 is TGCGCCAGCAGCCCCGTAGCGGGGGAGCGCTACGAGCAGTACTTC.

Only a few counts were recorded for this clonotype. The V call is TRBV19, the J call TRBJ2-1; TRBD2 matches at 11 bases. J was trimmed by 6 bases and V by 6 bases; bases with no gene match: 7. The CDR3 has 15 residues. Germline V gene lookup returns CDR1 LNHDA and CDR2 SQIVND (reference sequence). Written as DNA, the CDR3 is TGTGCCAGTAGGGAGGGACTAGCGGTAGCCAATGAGCAGTTCTTC. Translating it yields CASREGLAVANEQFF.

This chain links TRBV28 with TRBJ2-1; D remains unclear. Germline-derived CDR1 and CDR2 are MDHEN and SYDVKM. CDR3 length: 13 residues. Trimming stripped 6 bases from V and 7 bases from J, with 13 bases between. CDR3 sequence: CASRPYPSNEQFF. In DNA, the CDR3 is TGTGCCAGCAGACCTTACCCGTCAAATGAGCAGTTCTTC.

The chain recombines TRBV5-8 with TRBJ2-5; no reliable D call. The CDR3 loop spans 16 amino acids. V lost 5 bases to trimming and J lost 7 bases, with 24 bases between them. Germline-derived CDR1 and CDR2 are SGHTS and YDEGEE. This CDR3 is CASSHGLVLGSGTQYF. The DNA for the CDR3 is TGTGCCAGCAGTCACGGGCTAGTTCTTGGATCGGGGACCCAGTACTTC.

V usage is TRBV20-1 and J usage is TRBJ2-3; D is undetermined. Germline CDR1 reads DFQATT; CDR2 reads SNEGSKA (reference sequence). The CDR3 is 14 residues long. V lost 3 bases and J 2 bases, leaving 12 bases between the germline ends. CDR3 loop: CSARSPAATDTQYF. The CDR3 bases are TGCAGTGCTAGGTCGCCTGCAGCCACAGATACGCAGTATTTT.

The chain joins TRBV20-1 to TRBJ2-5, with unresolved D. The CDR3 runs to 12 residues. Germline values: CDR1 DFQATT, CDR2 SNEGSKA (reference sequence). Trimming left V 5 bases short and J 0 bases short, with 7 bases between. CDR3 nucleotide sequence: TGCAGTGCTTACCCGTACCAAGAGACCCAGTACTTC. Protein product: CSAYPYQETQYF.

Only a few counts were recorded for this clonotype. The chain has TRBV11-2 and TRBJ1-2, with D possibly TRBD1 on 5 matching bases. Deletions cut 0 bases from V and 4 bases from J, with 12 bases between. CDR3 length equals 15 residues. Germline V gene lookup returns CDR1 SGHAT and CDR2 FQNNGV. CDR3 in DNA: TGTGCCAGCAGCTTAGATGGCAGGGCTTCCTATGGCTACACCTTC. Its translation: CASSLDGRASYGYTF.

Only a few counts were recorded for this clonotype. CDR3 region: CASSLPGQWETQYF. CDR3 in DNA: TGTGCCAGCAGTCTCCCCGGACAGTGGGAGACCCAGTACTTC. The V gene is TRBV28, the J gene TRBJ2-5; perhaps TRBD1 as D (6 bases). This CDR3 comprises 14 residues. The germline CDR1 and CDR2 sequences are MDHEN and SYDVKM. The V end was cut by 5 bases, the J end by 5 bases, with 15 bases between.

This clonotype was seen more than once but under ten times. The chain employs TRBV4-1 and TRBJ2-3, with 11 positions matching TRBD2. The CDR3 has 15 amino acids. Trimming removed 1 base from V and 8 bases from J; junction bases left unmatched: 5. Germline V gene sequence: CDR1 MGHRA, CDR2 YSYEKL. CDR3: CASSQVSGGASTQYF. For the CDR3, the DNA is TGCGCCAGCAGCCAAGTTAGCGGGGGGGCATCTACGCAGTATTTT.

This clonotype was seen only a few times. The chain couples TRBV24-1 to TRBJ1-1, with 9 bases that match TRBD1. The CDR3 spans 17 residues. J lost 0 bases, V lost 3 bases, and 7 bases had no gene match. Germline values: CDR1 KGHDR, CDR2 SFDVKD. CDR3 sequence reads: CATSDETGGYMNTEAFF. The CDR3 coding sequence is TGTGCCACCAGTGATGAGACAGGGGGGTACATGAACACTGAAGCTTTCTTT.

The chain is built from TRBV5-4 and TRBJ2-3; D is ambiguous. CDR1 is SGHNT and CDR2 is YYREEE in the germline V gene (reference sequence). V was shortened by 1 base and J by 6 bases, with 9 bases between the two germline ends. The CDR3 runs 13 residues. CDR3 residues: CASSLRAHDTQYF. The CDR3 DNA follows: TGTGCCAGCAGCTTGAGAGCCCACGATACGCAGTATTTT.

Details on this clonotype: Germline and junction disagree at one end, which may indicate a read error. The genes are TRBV20-1 and TRBJ1-4; 9 bases are a match to TRBD1. The CDR3 consists of 15 residues. Germline values: CDR1 DFQATT, CDR2 SNEGSKA (reference sequence). DNA for the CDR3: TGCAGTGCACCCTCCAGGACAGGGGTTGATGATAAACTGTTTTTT. Its translation is CSAPSRTGVDDKLFF.

A few counts support this clonotype. The rearrangement uses TRBV9 and TRBJ2-3, with 13 bases matching TRBD2. The CDR3 is made up of 17 amino acids. Germline-derived CDR1 and CDR2 are SGDLS and YYNGEE. J was trimmed by 6 bases and V by 0 bases; bases with no gene match: 7. The CDR3 sequence is CASSVGGLAGRGDTQYF. CDR3 sequence (DNA): TGTGCCAGCAGCGTAGGGGGACTAGCGGGGCGTGGGGATACGCAGTATTTT.

This clonotype was seen at least ten times. The chain has TRBV7-2 and TRBJ2-7, with 7 bases that match TRBD1. V shed 0 bases and J 6 bases; nucleotides not matched to a gene: 8. CDR1 SGHTA and CDR2 FQGNSA come from the germline V gene. The CDR3 is 15 amino acids. The chain's CDR3 is CASSLALGQVREQYF. The CDR3 bases are TGTGCCAGCAGCTTAGCCCTCGGACAGGTCCGCGAGCAGTACTTC.

This chain uses TRBV4-1 with TRBJ2-7; 7 nucleotides align to TRBD1. This CDR3 is built from 14 residues. Germline assignment: CDR1 MGHRA and CDR2 YSYEKL. V trimming: 4 bases; J trimming: 0 bases; junction bases outside the gene matches: 3. Here the CDR3 DNA reads TGCGCCAGCAGCCCGGGACAGAGCTCCTACGAGCAGTACTTC. Translated, it gives CASSPGQSSYEQYF.

This clonotype was picked up a small number of times. V and J are TRBV9 and TRBJ2-5; the D gene is possibly TRBD2 (7 bases). CDR3 length: 16 amino acids. In germline, CDR1 is SGDLS, CDR2 YYNGEE. With 0 bases removed from V and 1 base from J, the gap between germline ends came to 13 bases. CDR3 sequence: CASSVAGGRSQETQYF. DNA of the CDR3: TGTGCCAGCAGCGTAGCGGGGGGCAGGTCCCAAGAGACCCAGTACTTC.

This clonotype was observed a few times. The chain recombines TRBV4-3 with TRBJ2-3; tentatively, D is TRBD1 or TRBD2 (6 bases each). This CDR3 region has 14 residues. Trimming removed 0 bases from V and 9 bases from J, with 13 bases in between. The germline CDR1 and CDR2 sequences are LGHNA and YSLEER. CDR3: CASSQEWGARTQYF. CDR3 DNA: TGCGCCAGCAGCCAAGAATGGGGGGCCAGGACGCAGTATTTT.